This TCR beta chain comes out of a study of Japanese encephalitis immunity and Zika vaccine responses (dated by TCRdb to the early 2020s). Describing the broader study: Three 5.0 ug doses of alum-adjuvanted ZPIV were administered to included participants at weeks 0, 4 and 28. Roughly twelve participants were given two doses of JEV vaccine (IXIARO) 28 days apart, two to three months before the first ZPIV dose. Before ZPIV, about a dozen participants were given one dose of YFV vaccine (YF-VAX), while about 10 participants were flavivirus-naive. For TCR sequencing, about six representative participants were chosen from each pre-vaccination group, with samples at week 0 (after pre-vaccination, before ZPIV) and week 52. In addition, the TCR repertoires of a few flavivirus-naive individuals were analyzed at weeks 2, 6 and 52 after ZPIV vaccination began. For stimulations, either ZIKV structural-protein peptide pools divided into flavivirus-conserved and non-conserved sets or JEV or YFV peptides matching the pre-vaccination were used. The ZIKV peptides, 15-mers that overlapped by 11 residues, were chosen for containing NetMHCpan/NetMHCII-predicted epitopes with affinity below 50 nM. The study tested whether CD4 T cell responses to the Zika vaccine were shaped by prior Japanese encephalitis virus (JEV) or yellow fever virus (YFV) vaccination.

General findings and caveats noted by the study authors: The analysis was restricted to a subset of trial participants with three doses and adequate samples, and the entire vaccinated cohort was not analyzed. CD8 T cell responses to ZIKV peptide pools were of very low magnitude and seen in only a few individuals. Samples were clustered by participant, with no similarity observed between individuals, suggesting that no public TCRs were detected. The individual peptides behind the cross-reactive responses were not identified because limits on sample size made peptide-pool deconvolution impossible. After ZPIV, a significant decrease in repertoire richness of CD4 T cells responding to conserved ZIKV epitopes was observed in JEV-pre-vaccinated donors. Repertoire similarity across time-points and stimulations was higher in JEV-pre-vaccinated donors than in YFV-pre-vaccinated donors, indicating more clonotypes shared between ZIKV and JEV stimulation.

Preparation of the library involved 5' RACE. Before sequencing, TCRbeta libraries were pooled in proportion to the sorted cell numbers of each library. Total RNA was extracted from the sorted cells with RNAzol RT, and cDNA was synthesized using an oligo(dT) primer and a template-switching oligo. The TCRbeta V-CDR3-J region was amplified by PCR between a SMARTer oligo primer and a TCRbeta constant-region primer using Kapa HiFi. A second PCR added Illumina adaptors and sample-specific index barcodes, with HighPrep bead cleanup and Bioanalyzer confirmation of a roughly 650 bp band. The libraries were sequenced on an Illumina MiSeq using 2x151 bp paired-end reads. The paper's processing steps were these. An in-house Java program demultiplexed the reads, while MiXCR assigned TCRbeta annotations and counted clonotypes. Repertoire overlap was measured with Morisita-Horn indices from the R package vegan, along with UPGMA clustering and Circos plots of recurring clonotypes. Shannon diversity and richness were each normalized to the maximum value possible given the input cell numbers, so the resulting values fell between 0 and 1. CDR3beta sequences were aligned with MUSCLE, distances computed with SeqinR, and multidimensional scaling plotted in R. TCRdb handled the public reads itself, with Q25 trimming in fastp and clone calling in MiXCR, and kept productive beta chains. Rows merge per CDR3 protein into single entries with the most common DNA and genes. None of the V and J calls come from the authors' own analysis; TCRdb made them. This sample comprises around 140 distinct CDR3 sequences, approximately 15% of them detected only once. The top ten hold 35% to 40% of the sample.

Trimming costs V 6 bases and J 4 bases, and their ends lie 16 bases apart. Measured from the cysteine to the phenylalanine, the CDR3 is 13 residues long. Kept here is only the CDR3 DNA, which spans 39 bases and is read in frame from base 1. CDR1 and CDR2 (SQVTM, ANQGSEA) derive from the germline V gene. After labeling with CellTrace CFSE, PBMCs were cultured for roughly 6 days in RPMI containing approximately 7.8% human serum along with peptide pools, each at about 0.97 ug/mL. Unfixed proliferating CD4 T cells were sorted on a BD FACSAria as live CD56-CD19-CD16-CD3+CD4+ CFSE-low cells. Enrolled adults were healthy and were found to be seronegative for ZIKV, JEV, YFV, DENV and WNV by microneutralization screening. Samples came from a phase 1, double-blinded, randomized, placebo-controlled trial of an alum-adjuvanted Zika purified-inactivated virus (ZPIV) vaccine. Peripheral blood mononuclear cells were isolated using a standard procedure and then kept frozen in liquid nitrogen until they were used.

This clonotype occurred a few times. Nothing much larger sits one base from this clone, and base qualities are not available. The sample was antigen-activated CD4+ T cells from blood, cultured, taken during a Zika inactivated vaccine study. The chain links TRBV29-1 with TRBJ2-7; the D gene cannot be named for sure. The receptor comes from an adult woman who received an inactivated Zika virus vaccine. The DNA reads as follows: TGCAGCGTATCACAGCTAGATTTTTACGAGCAGTACTTC. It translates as CSVSQLDFYEQYF.